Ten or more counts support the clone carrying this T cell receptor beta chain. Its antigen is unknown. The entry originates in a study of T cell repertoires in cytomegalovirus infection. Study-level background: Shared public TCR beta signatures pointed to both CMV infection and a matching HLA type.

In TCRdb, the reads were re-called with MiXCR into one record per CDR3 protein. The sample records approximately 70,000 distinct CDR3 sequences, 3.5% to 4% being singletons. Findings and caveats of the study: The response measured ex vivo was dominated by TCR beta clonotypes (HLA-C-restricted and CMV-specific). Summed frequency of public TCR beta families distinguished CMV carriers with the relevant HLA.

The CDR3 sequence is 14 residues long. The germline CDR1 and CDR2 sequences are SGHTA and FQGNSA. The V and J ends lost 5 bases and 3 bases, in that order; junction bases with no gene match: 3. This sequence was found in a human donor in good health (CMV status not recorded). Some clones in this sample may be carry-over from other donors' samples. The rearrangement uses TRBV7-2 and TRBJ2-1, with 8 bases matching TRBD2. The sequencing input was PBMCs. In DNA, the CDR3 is TGTGCCAGCAGCCCGGGAGGGATCTACAATGAGCAGTTCTTC. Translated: CASSPGGIYNEQFF. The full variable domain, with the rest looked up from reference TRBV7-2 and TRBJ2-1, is GAGVSQSPSNKVTEKGKDVELRCDPISGHTALYWYRQSLGQGLEFLIYFQGNSAPDKSGLPSDRFSAERTGGSVSTLTIQRTQQEDSAVYLCASSPGGIYNEQFFGPGTRLTVL.